A single sample is the source of the 19 T cell receptor beta chains below, sequenced in a study of control samples from healthy donors and cancer patients. Method: immunoSEQ multiplex PCR; TCRdb's copy keeps in-frame clones and lacks some. The data show 150,000 to 200,000 clones, around nine tenths seen once. Sequencing was done on a sample of blood. The receptors here all came from a man younger than 45 in good health.

The rearrangement uses TRBV5-5 and TRBJ1-5, with D unresolved. The germline V gene encodes CDR1 SGHKS and CDR2 YYEKEE (reference sequence). The V end was cut by 2 bases, the J end by 5 bases, with 11 bases between. The CDR3 loop spans 14 amino acids. CDR3 sequence reads: CASSFPGGDQPQHF. CDR3 coding DNA: TGTGCCAGCAGCTTCCCGGGCGGGGATCAGCCCCAGCATTTT.

The genes are TRBV19 and TRBJ1-2; 7 bases are shared with TRBD1. Looked up from germline, CDR1 is LNHDA and CDR2 is SQIVND (reference sequence). CDR3 size: 15 residues. With V trimmed by 5 bases and J by 2 bases, 8 bases remained unmatched. The CDR3 nucleotides are TGTGCCAGTAGTTTCAGAGGACAGGAGAACTATGGCTACACCTTC. Residues: CASSFRGQENYGYTF.

V usage is TRBV6-2 or TRBV6-3 and J usage is TRBJ2-5; 8 nucleotides align to TRBD1. The CDR3 consists of 13 residues. Germline trimming cut 6 bases from V and 5 bases from J; bases unmatched to any gene: 5. The germline CDR1 and CDR2 sequences are MNHEY and SVGEGT. Written as DNA, the CDR3 is TGTGCCAGCAGCCCAGACAGGGGCGAGACCCAGTACTTC. Translating gives CASSPDRGETQYF.

V and J are TRBV18 and TRBJ1-1, with 9 bases aligning to TRBD1. After removal of 3 bases from V and 1 base from J, the junction contained 6 bases not matched to a gene. Germline CDR1 is KGHSH and CDR2 is LQKENI. The CDR3 covers 16 residues. In DNA, the CDR3 is TGTGCCAGCTCACCGCTCGGACAGGGGAGGAACACTGAAGCTTTCTTT. Residues: CASSPLGQGRNTEAFF.

V gene TRBV9 combines with J gene TRBJ1-4, with D perhaps TRBD1 (5 bases). V lost 3 bases and J 2 bases, leaving 11 bases between the germline ends. Germline V gives CDR1 SGDLS, CDR2 YYNGEE. This CDR3 is built from 15 residues. The CDR3 here is CASSAQGTTNEKLFF. For the CDR3, the DNA is TGTGCCAGCAGCGCGCAGGGAACCACTAATGAAAAACTGTTTTTT.

A few counts support this clone. The chain couples TRBV2 to TRBJ1-2; 7 bases match TRBD1. CDR1 SNHLY and CDR2 FYNNEI come from the germline V gene. The CDR3 extends over 16 amino acids. The junction had 14 bases not matched to a gene; V was cut back by 4 bases and J by 6 bases. The CDR3 bases are TGTGCCAGCAGTGGTGGGGACACAGGGGTCCTGGATGGCTACACCTTC. Its translation is CASSGGDTGVLDGYTF.

This clone was detected a few times. At one end, the junction sequence differs from germline, possibly due to a read error. The chain has TRBV7-2 and TRBJ1-5, with D maybe TRBD1 (5 bases). The CDR3 is made up of 13 amino acids. The germline CDR1 and CDR2 sequences are SGHTA and FQGNSA. CDR3 coding DNA: TGTGCCAGCAGCTGGGGGAGCAATCGGCCCCAGCATTTT. The encoded protein is CASSWGSNRPQHF.

The gene calls are TRBV18 and TRBJ2-1; TRBD1 agrees at 8 bases. V shed 2 bases, J shed 6 bases, and the junction held 6 bases outside the gene matches. Germline CDR1 is KGHSH and CDR2 is LQKENI. The CDR3 has 15 amino acids. DNA of the CDR3: TGTGCCAGCTCACCAAATCAGGGGGCACTCAATGAGCAGTTCTTC. It codes for CASSPNQGALNEQFF.

The chain is built from TRBV20-1 and TRBJ2-7; D is uncertain. Germline V gives CDR1 DFQATT, CDR2 SNEGSKA (reference sequence). Trimming left V 5 bases short and J 5 bases short, with 10 bases between. This CDR3 contains 11 residues. The CDR3 region is CSAEGDNEQYF. The CDR3 nucleotides read TGCAGTGCTGAAGGCGACAACGAGCAGTACTTC.

The chain recombines TRBV3-1 (or the pseudogene TRBV3-2) with TRBJ2-7; 14 bases align to TRBD2. The J segment lost 5 bases and the V segment lost 0 bases, leaving 9 bases of the junction unmatched. The CDR3 loop spans 18 amino acids. In germline, CDR1 is LGHDT, CDR2 YNNKEL (reference sequence). CDR3 in DNA: TGTGCCAGCAGCCAAGAAGGCCGCGGGACTAGCGGGAGCCACGAGCAGTACTTC. This translates into CASSQEGRGTSGSHEQYF.

This clone was detected only once. The chain has TRBV14 and TRBJ2-1; TRBD2 aligns across 9 bases. Germline loops: CDR1 SGHDN, CDR2 FVKESK. The trim removed 1 base at V and 5 bases at J, leaving 9 bases unmatched. This CDR3 has 17 residues. DNA of the CDR3: TGTGCCAGCAGCCAAGCCCCTAGCGGGATACAAAACAATGAGCAGTTCTTC. Its translation: CASSQAPSGIQNNEQFF.

A few counts support this clone. The chain couples TRBV9 to TRBJ1-5, with 8 bases aligning to TRBD1. Losses at the gene ends were 2 bases for V and 1 base for J; bases not matched to a gene: 5. The CDR3 sequence is 16 residues long. CDR1 is SGDLS and CDR2 is YYNGEE in the germline V gene. The chain's CDR3 is CASSVPQGASNQPQHF. The CDR3 DNA reads TGTGCCAGCAGCGTTCCCCAGGGGGCCAGCAATCAGCCCCAGCATTTT.

The chain is built from TRBV5-1 and TRBJ1-1; perhaps TRBD1 as D (6 bases). V was pared by 4 bases and J by 2 bases, with 15 bases between. Germline-derived CDR1 and CDR2 are SGHRS and YFSETQ. CDR3 length equals 15 residues. In nucleotides, the CDR3 is TGCGCCAGCAGCCTACAAGGGGGGTCCAACACTGAAGCTTTCTTT. Encoded protein: CASSLQGGSNTEAFF.

This clone was picked up a small number of times. The CDR3 DNA follows: TGTGCCAGCTCGCGCGGCAGGGAGAACACTGAAGCTTTCTTT. This codes for CASSRGRENTEAFF. The chain links TRBV18 to TRBJ1-1, with D perhaps TRBD1 (5 bases). The V gene's germline CDR1 is KGHSH and CDR2 LQKENI. The ends were cut back, 6 bases at V and 1 base at J, with 12 bases in the middle. This CDR3 region has 14 residues.

This clone was recorded only once. The rearrangement joins TRBV29-1 to TRBJ1-1, with D uncertain. Germline V lookup: CDR1 SQVTM, CDR2 ANQGSEA. The CDR3 length is 13 residues. Trimming cost V 6 bases and J 0 bases, with 11 bases left between them. The CDR3 coding sequence is TGCAGCGTAGATAATAGATTGAACACTGAAGCTTTCTTT. Translation gives CSVDNRLNTEAFF. Full variable domain (missing parts from reference TRBV29-1 and TRBJ1-1): SAVISQKPSRDICQRGTSLTIQCQVDSQVTMMFWYRQQPGQSLTLIATANQGSEATYESGFVIDKFPISRPNLTFSTLTVSNMSPEDSSIYLCSVDNRLNTEAFFGQGTRLTVV.

The CDR3 protein is CAWRDISGGNTIYF. The CDR3 DNA follows: TGTGCCTGGAGGGACATCAGTGGAGGAAACACCATATATTTT. The chain has TRBV30 and TRBJ1-3; tentatively, D is TRBD1 (5 bases). Germline CDR1 is GTSNPN and CDR2 is SVGIG (reference sequence). The ends were cut back, 3 bases at V and 4 bases at J, with 13 bases in the middle. The CDR3 is made up of 14 amino acids.

The rearrangement uses TRBV6-5 and TRBJ2-7; 10 nucleotides line up with TRBD2. With V trimmed by 6 bases and J by 6 bases, 11 bases remained unmatched. The CDR3 loop spans 15 amino acids. The V gene's germline CDR1 is MNHEY and CDR2 SVGAGI. CDR3 in amino acids: CASSPSGRAVLEQYF. CDR3 coding DNA: TGTGCCAGCAGCCCAAGCGGGAGGGCCGTCCTCGAGCAGTACTTC.

CDR3 bases: TGTGCCAGCAGCTTAAATCTAGCGGGGCGGCAGTACTTC. It is translated as CASSLNLAGRQYF. The genes are TRBV7-3 and TRBJ2-7; 9 bases match TRBD2. Germline loops: CDR1 SGHTA, CDR2 FQGTGA. V lost 1 base to trimming and J lost 9 bases; unmatched junction nucleotides: 4. The CDR3 consists of 13 residues.

The chain recombines TRBV15 with TRBJ1-5; perhaps TRBD1 as D (6 bases). Per the germline V gene, CDR1 is LNHNV and CDR2 is YYDKDF (reference sequence). The V end lost 0 bases, the J end lost 5 bases, and 11 bases lay between the germline ends. The CDR3 sequence is 15 residues long. CDR3 residues: CATSRDFRGDQPQHF. The CDR3 nucleotides are TGTGCCACCAGCAGAGATTTCAGGGGAGATCAGCCCCAGCATTTT.